Detailed here is one T cell receptor (beta chain). These data come from a study of T cell clones after liver transplantation. Study context: Immunosuppression withdrawal was tried within 2 years after liver transplantation in this trial.

The data were produced by immunoSEQ multiplex PCR, yet TCRdb's version contains in-frame clones alone and is incomplete. This table holds 90,000 to 120,000 clones, approximately 78% found once. V gave up 0 bases and J gave up 0 bases, with 9 bases separating them. The CDR3 is made up of 15 amino acids. Looked up from germline, CDR1 is SGHRS and CDR2 is YFSETQ. Unstimulated PBMCs were sorted into CD3+CD4+ and CD3+CD8+ populations. V gene TRBV5-1 combines with J gene TRBJ2-5; TRBD1 might be the D (5 bases). This sequence originates from a human donor who received a liver transplant. Sequenced material: CD4+ T cells from blood, taken before liver transplant. The CDR3 DNA reads as TGCGCCAGCAGCTTGGACGCAGGGAACCAAGAGACCCAGTACTTC. This sequence encodes CASSLDAGNQETQYF.